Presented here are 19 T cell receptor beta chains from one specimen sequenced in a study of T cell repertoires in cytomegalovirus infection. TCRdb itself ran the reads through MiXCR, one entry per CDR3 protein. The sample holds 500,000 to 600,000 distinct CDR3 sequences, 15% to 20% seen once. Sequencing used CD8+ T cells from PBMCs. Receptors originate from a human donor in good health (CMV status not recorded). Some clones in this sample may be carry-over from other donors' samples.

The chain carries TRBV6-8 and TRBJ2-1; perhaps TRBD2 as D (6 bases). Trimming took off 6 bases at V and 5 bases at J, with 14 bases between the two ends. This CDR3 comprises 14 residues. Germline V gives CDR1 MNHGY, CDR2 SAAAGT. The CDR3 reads CASRLAGPHNEQFF. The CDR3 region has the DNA TGTGCCAGCAGACTCGCGGGGCCGCACAATGAGCAGTTCTTC.

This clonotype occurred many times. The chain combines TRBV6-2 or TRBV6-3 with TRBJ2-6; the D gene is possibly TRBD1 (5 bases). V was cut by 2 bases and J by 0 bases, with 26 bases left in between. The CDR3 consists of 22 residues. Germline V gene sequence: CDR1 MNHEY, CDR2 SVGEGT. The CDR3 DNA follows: TGTGCCAGCAGTTACGTAGCTGCGGCAGGGCTACATTCCTTCTCTGGGGCCAACGTCCTGACTTTC. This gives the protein CASSYVAAAGLHSFSGANVLTF.

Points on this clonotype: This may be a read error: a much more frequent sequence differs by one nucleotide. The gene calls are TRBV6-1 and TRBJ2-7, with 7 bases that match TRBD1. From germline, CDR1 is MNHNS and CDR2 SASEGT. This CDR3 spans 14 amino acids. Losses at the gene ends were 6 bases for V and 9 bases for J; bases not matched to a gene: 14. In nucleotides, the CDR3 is TGTGCCAGCAGCCAACCTGGACAGGTTAGGGTGCAGTACTTC. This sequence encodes CASSQPGQVRVQYF.

CDR3 nucleotides: TGTGCCAGCAGCTTAGAAGGGGCAAACACTGAAGCTTTCTTT. As protein: CASSLEGANTEAFF. The chain uses TRBV7-9 and TRBJ1-1, with TRBD1 as a possible D gene (5 bases). The CDR3 runs to 14 residues. Germline CDR1 and CDR2: SEHNR and FQNEAQ (reference sequence). The germline V and J ends were trimmed by 1 base and 2 bases, with 8 bases remaining between them. The whole variable domain, filled in from reference TRBV7-9 and TRBJ1-1, reads DTGVSQNPRHKITKRGQNVTFRCDPISEHNRLYWYRQTLGQGPEFLTYFQNEAQLEKSRLLSDRFSAERPKGSFSTLEIQRTEQGDSAMYLCASSLEGANTEAFFGQGTRLTVV.

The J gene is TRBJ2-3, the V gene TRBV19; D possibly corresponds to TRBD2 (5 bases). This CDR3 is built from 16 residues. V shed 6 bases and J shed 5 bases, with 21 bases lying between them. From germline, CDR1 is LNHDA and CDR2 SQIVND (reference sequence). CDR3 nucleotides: TGTGCCAGTAGCCTCCCTGCCCGGGATCCGTTAGATACGCAGTATTTT. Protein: CASSLPARDPLDTQYF. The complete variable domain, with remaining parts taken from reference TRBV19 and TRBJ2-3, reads DGGITQSPKYLFRKEGQNVTLSCEQNLNHDAMYWYRQDPGQGLRLIYYSQIVNDFQKGDIAEGYSVSREKKESFPLTVTSAQKNPTAFYLCASSLPARDPLDTQYFGPGTRLTVL.

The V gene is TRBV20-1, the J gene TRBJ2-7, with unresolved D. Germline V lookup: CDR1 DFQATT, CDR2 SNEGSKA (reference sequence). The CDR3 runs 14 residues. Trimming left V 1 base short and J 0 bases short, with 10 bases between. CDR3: CSARGTESSYEQYF. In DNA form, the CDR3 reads TGCAGTGCTAGAGGAACGGAGAGCTCCTACGAGCAGTACTTC.

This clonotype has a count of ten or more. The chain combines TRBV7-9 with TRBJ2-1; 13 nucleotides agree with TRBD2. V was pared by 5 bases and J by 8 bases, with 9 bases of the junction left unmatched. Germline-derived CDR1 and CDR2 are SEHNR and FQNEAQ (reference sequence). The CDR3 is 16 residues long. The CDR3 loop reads CASSGRLAGGADEQFF. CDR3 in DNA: TGTGCCAGCAGCGGCCGACTAGCGGGGGGCGCAGATGAGCAGTTCTTC.

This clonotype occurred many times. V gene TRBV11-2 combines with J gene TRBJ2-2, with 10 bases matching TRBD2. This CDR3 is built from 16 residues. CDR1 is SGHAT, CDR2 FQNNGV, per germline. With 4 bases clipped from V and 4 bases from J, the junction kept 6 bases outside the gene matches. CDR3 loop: CASSWDSGGSTGELFF. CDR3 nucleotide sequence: TGTGCCAGCAGCTGGGATAGCGGGGGGTCCACCGGGGAGCTGTTTTTT.

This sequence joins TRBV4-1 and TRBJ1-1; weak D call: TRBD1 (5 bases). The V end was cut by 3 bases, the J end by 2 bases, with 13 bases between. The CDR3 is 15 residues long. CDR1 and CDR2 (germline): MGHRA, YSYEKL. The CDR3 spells CASSHVDGGNTEAFF. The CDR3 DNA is TGCGCCAGCAGCCATGTGGACGGGGGAAACACTGAAGCTTTCTTT.

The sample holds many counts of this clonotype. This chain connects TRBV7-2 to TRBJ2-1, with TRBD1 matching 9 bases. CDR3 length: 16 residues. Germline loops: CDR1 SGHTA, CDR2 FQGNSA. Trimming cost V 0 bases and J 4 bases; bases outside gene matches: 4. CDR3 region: CASSLATGQGYNEQFF. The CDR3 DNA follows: TGTGCCAGCAGCTTAGCAACGGGACAGGGTTACAATGAGCAGTTCTTC.

The chain's CDR3 is CATSRDLSSEQFF. In nucleotides, the CDR3 is TGTGCCACCAGCAGAGATTTGTCGAGTGAGCAGTTCTTC. The chain employs TRBV15 and TRBJ2-1; D is unresolved. Trimming left V 0 bases short and J 9 bases short, with 9 bases between. Germline V gene data show CDR1 as LNHNV and CDR2 as YYDKDF (reference sequence). CDR3 length: 13 amino acids.

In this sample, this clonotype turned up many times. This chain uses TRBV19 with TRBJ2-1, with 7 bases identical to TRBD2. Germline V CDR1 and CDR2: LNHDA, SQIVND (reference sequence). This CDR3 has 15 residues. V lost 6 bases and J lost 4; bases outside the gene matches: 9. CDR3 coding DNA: TGTGCCAGTAGGGAACCCGGACTAGGATACAATGAGCAGTTCTTC. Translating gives CASREPGLGYNEQFF.

CDR3 in DNA: TGTGCCAGCAGTTACCCCCCAGGGGGCGGAACCGGGGAGCTGTTTTTT. Its translation: CASSYPPGGGTGELFF. The chain joins TRBV6-5 to TRBJ2-2, with TRBD1 matching over 8 bases. The CDR3 covers 16 residues. The ends lost 2 bases at V and 5 bases at J; junction bases unmatched: 7. Looked up from germline, CDR1 is MNHEY and CDR2 is SVGAGI.

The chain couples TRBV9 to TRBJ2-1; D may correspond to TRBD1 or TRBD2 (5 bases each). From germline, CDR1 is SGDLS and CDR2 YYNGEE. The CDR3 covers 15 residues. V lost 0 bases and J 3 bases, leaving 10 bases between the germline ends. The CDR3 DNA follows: TGTGCCAGCAGCGTAGGGGGCGACTACTACAATGAGCAGTTCTTC. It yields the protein CASSVGGDYYNEQFF. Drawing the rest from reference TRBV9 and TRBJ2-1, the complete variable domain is DSGVTQTPKHLITATGQRVTLRCSPRSGDLSVYWYQQSLDQGLQFLIQYYNGEERAKGNILERFSAQQFPDLHSELNLSSLELGDSALYFCASSVGGDYYNEQFFGPGTRLTVL.

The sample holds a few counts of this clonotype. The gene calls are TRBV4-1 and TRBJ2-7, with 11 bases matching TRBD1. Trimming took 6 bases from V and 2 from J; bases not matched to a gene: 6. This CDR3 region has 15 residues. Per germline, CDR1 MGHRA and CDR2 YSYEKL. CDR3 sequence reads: CASRPGQGATYEQYF. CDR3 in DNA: TGCGCCAGCAGACCTGGACAGGGGGCAACCTACGAGCAGTACTTC.

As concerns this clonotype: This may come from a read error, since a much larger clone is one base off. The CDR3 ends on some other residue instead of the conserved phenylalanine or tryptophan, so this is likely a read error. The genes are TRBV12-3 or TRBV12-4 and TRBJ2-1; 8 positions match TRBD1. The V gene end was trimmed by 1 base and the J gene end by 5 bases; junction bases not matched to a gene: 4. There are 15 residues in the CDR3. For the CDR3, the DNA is TGTGCCAGCAGTTTAGGCAGGGGGCTTAACAATGAGCAGTTCTTA. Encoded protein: CASSLGRGLNNEQFL.

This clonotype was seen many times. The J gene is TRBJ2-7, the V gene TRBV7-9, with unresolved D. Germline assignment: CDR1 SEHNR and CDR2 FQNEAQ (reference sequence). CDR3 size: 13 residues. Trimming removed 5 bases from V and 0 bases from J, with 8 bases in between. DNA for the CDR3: TGTGCCAGCAGCGTGAAGGCCTCCTACGAGCAGTACTTC. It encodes CASSVKASYEQYF.

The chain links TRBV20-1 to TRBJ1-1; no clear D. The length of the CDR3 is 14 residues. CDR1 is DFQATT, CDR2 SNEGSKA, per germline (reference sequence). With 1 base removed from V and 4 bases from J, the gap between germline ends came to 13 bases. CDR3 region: CSARAADSGTEAFF. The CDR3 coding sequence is TGCAGTGCTAGAGCGGCGGACTCGGGCACTGAAGCTTTCTTT.

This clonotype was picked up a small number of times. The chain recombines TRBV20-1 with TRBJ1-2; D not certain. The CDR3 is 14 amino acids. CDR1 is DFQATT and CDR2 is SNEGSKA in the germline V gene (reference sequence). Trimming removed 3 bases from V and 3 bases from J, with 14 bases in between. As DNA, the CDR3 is TGCAGTGCTAGGGACCCTCCCGCCGACTATGGCTACACCTTC. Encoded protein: CSARDPPADYGYTF.